The sequence of this T cell receptor beta chain was determined in a study of CD8+ T cells in alopecia areata. Sequencing relied on a cDNA template that was reverse transcribed from extracted RNA. Profiled with immunoSEQ multiplex PCR; TCRdb holds only in-frame clones, not every one. The sample lists 190,000 or so clones, roughly 64% seen once, with around 12% in the top ten. The treatment here: oral pan-JAK inhibitor, 5-10 mg twice daily. Concerning this clone itself: The antigen is unknown.

Study outcomes and limitations: Lesional tissue from the scalp (especially in alopecia totalis/universalis) showed higher clonality than normal scalp.

Germline values: CDR1 PRHDT, CDR2 FYEKMQ (reference sequence). The CDR3 extends over 15 amino acids. The V and J ends lost 0 bases and 4 bases respectively, with 9 bases between them. The clonotype comes from a human donor with alopecia areata. The V gene is TRBV13, the J gene TRBJ2-2; possible D gene TRBD2, 6 bases. The sequencing used CD8+ T cells sorted from blood, collected at week 24, from a patient treated with tofacitinib. DNA of the CDR3: TGTGCCAGCAGCTTAGGCCATAGCGGCACCGGGGAGCTGTTTTTT. Protein sequence: CASSLGHSGTGELFF. The entire variable domain, with the rest obtained from reference TRBV13 and TRBJ2-2, is as follows: AAGVIQSPRHLIKEKRETATLKCYPIPRHDTVYWYQQGPGQDPQFLISFYEKMQSDKGSIPDRFSAQQFSDYHSELNMSSLELGDSALYFCASSLGHSGTGELFFGEGSRLTVL.